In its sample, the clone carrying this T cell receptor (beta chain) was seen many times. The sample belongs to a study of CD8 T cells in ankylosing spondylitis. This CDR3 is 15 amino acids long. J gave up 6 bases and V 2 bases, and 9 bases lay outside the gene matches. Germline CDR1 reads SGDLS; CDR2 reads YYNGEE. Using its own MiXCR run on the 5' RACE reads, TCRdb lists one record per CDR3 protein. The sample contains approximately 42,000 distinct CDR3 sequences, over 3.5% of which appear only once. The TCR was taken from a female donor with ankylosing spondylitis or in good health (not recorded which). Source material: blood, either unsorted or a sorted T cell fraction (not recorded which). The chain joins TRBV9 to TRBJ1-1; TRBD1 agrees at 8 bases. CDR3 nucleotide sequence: TGTGCCAGCAGCGTGGGGGACAGGTTGGAGTCTGAAGCTTTCTTT. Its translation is CASSVGDRLESEAFF.